This TCR beta chain was sequenced during a study of blood T cell repertoires in COVID-19. In the study overall: The samples span acute and convalescent COVID-19 from the United States, Italy and Spain. T cells, B-cell-depleted T cells, or PBMCs provided the cDNA or gDNA that served as material.

CDR1 is MDHEN, CDR2 SYDVKM, per germline. The V gene end was trimmed by 4 bases and the J gene end by 7 bases; junction bases not matched to a gene: 10. CDR3 size: 16 residues. As processed by the authors: The authors estimated nucleated cell counts from reference gene primer amplification. Some clones are missing from TCRdb's copy, which holds only in-frame ones; the method was immunoSEQ multiplex PCR. For V, J and clone size, that table is used; D and trimming come from the DNA. The repertoire holds some 80,000 clones, with 84% as singletons. Specimen: peripheral blood. V usage is TRBV28 and J usage is TRBJ2-1, with TRBD2 matching 10 bases. The source is a woman in her forties or fifties with acute or convalescent COVID-19. CDR3 DNA: TGTGCCAGCAGTTCCCTTGGGATTAGCGGGAGGAATGAGCAGTTCTTC. Translation: CASSSLGISGRNEQFF.